Each of the 16 T cell receptor beta chains below was sequenced from the same sample in a study of T cells expressing NK-cell markers. Using the 5' RACE reads, TCRdb records one entry per CDR3 protein without DNA. The repertoire shows 350,000 to 400,000 distinct CDR3 sequences; the top ten hold about 10%. The sequencing sample was made of blood T cells: a sorted CD56 or NKG2C T cell subset, CD4+ or CD8+ T cells, or bulk PBMC T cells (not recorded which). Receptor source: a woman aged 50 to 60 in good health.

The rearrangement links TRBV5-1 to TRBJ2-2; there is no DNA to check the TCRdb D call of TRBD1. Germline V gene data show CDR1 as SGHRS and CDR2 as YFSETQ. The CDR3 covers 15 residues. The chain's CDR3 is CASSRSGGLTGELFF.

The J gene is TRBJ2-7, the V gene TRBV29-1; the TRBD2 assignment by TCRdb is unverifiable without DNA. The germline gives CDR1 SQVTM, CDR2 ANQGSEA. The CDR3 is 12 residues long. The CDR3 loop is CSGGLAEGEQYF.

The CDR3 spells CASSLVEGANQPQHF. This chain connects TRBV7-2 to TRBJ1-5; lacking DNA, the TRBD1 call made by TCRdb goes unchecked. This CDR3 is 15 amino acids long. CDR1 and CDR2 (germline): SGHTA, FQGNSA.

This chain links TRBV12-3 or TRBV12-4 with TRBJ2-2; lacking DNA, the TRBD2 call made by TCRdb goes unchecked. CDR3 size: 16 residues. The CDR3 spells CASRSGLAGVSGELFF.

The chain recombines TRBV20-1 with TRBJ2-3; TCRdb returns TRBD1, unconfirmable since there is no DNA. Per the germline V gene, CDR1 is DFQATT and CDR2 is SNEGSKA (reference sequence). CDR3 length equals 17 residues. The chain's CDR3 is CSAGGQGAAGRSDTQYF.

The rearrangement links TRBV24-1 to TRBJ2-1; the D call of TRBD1 rests on TCRdb alone, since no DNA is present to check it. Germline V lookup: CDR1 KGHDR, CDR2 SFDVKD. The CDR3 contains 15 residues. This CDR3 reads CATSDFRGTNNEQFF.

The chain's CDR3 is CASSQDLQVYEQYF. J is TRBJ2-7 and V is TRBV4-1. The CDR3 is made up of 14 amino acids. CDR1 and CDR2 (germline): MGHRA, YSYEKL.

The chain employs TRBV10-3 and TRBJ2-1. There are 16 residues in the CDR3. In germline, CDR1 is ENHRY, CDR2 SYGVKD. This CDR3 is CAISDFTASSYNEQFF.

The chain couples TRBV7-2 to TRBJ1-3; the TCRdb call, TRBD1, lacks DNA for checking. The CDR3 runs 14 residues. Germline V gene sequence: CDR1 SGHTA, CDR2 FQGNSA. CDR3: CASSQGGEGNTIYF.

The chain joins TRBV12-3 or TRBV12-4 to TRBJ1-3; TCRdb outputs TRBD1, but without DNA this stays unchecked. The CDR3 extends over 13 amino acids. The CDR3 loop reads CASSWGSRNTIYF.

The chain is built from TRBV5-1 and TRBJ2-2; without DNA, the TCRdb call of TRBD1 cannot be checked. Germline CDR1 is SGHRS and CDR2 is YFSETQ. This CDR3 has 14 amino acids. CDR3 sequence reads: CASSSDGGAGELFF.

The chain couples TRBV20-1 to TRBJ2-4. This CDR3 comprises 11 residues. Per the germline V gene, CDR1 is DFQATT and CDR2 is SNEGSKA (reference sequence). CDR3 region: CSAAGPNIQYF.

The CDR3 loop reads CASSFKPGNEQFF. This chain joins TRBV28 and TRBJ2-1; as DNA is missing, the TRBD1 call by TCRdb cannot be tested. The length of the CDR3 is 13 residues. Germline V gene lookup returns CDR1 MDHEN and CDR2 SYDVKM.

The chain employs TRBV12-3 or TRBV12-4 and TRBJ2-1; TCRdb indicates TRBD2, and absent DNA this call remains unverified. The CDR3 totals 13 residues. CDR3 region: CASSLLLENEQFF.

The chain recombines TRBV27 with TRBJ2-1; checking the TCRdb D call of TRBD1 is not possible without DNA. Germline CDR1 MNHEY, CDR2 SMNVEV (reference sequence). This CDR3 region has 16 residues. The CDR3 spells CASSFLRGSSNNEQFF.

The gene calls are TRBV29-1 and TRBJ1-1; as DNA is missing, the TRBD1 call by TCRdb cannot be tested. The CDR3 extends over 13 amino acids. CDR1 is SQVTM and CDR2 is ANQGSEA in the germline V gene. CDR3: CSALGQSVGEAFF.